This T cell receptor beta chain emerged from a study of cytomegalovirus exposure and HLA in healthy donors. The PCR ran on 60 Vbeta and 13 Jbeta primers. The assay was immunoSEQ multiplex PCR, and TCRdb's table has in-frame clones only and misses some. The sample lists 100,000 or so clones; about four fifths were seen once. Points from the study as a whole: The CMV antigen specificity of a few CMV-associated chains was confirmed through in vitro analysis. According to a later analysis, donors in an Asian-associated ancestry cluster reportedly had fewer N-insertions than the approximately 730-donor mean.

Remarks on this clone: The antigen remains undetermined.

Germline CDR1 is MGHRA and CDR2 is YSYEKL. The V gene end was trimmed by 3 bases and the J gene end by 7 bases; junction bases not matched to a gene: 8. The length of the CDR3 is 16 residues. The receptor's source is a man aged 30-40 years in good health and CMV-seronegative. This chain connects TRBV4-1 to TRBJ1-5; 11 bases fit TRBD1. Sequenced input: PBMCs. The CDR3 DNA reads as TGCGCCAGCAGCCAGGACAGGGGGCGGTATAGCCAGCCCCAGCATTTT. Encoded protein: CASSQDRGRYSQPQHF.